The 13 T cell receptor beta chains reported below all come from one sample, sequenced in a study of monozygotic twins with inflammatory bowel disease. TCRdb reprocessed the 5' RACE reads; each CDR3 protein has one entry and no DNA is given. The sample table sets out more than 350,000 distinct CDR3 sequences. Sequenced: blood. These receptors were collected from a human donor with ulcerative colitis or Crohn's disease, or a healthy co-twin of an affected twin (not recorded which).

The CDR3: CASSPRTENEKLFF. The V and J genes are TRBV5-1 and TRBJ1-4; there is no DNA to check the TCRdb D call of TRBD1. Germline assignment: CDR1 SGHRS and CDR2 YFSETQ. The CDR3 consists of 14 residues. Drawing the rest from reference TRBV5-1 and TRBJ1-4, the complete variable domain is KAGVTQTPRYLIKTRGQQVTLSCSPISGHRSVSWYQQTPGQGLQFLFEYFSETQRNKGNFPGRFSGRQFSNSRSEMNVSTLELGDSALYLCASSPRTENEKLFFGSGTQLSVL.

V and J are TRBV12-3 or TRBV12-4 and TRBJ2-7; TCRdb's D call, TRBD2, is unchecked because there is no DNA. The CDR3 consists of 14 residues. This CDR3 is CTSRQSGASYEQYF.

The chain couples TRBV7-2 to TRBJ2-1. The germline V gene has CDR1 SGHTA and CDR2 FQGNSA. The CDR3 loop spans 16 amino acids. CDR3 sequence reads: CASSLRTRGSYNEQFF.

The rearrangement links TRBV7-9 to TRBJ2-2; checking the TCRdb D call of TRBD2 is not possible without DNA. Germline V gene lookup returns CDR1 SEHNR and CDR2 FQNEAQ (reference sequence). The CDR3 runs 14 residues. The CDR3 sequence: CASGGEGYTGELFF.

V usage is TRBV5-1 and J usage is TRBJ2-1; TCRdb outputs TRBD2, but without DNA this stays unchecked. CDR3 length: 15 amino acids. Germline lookup yields CDR1 SGHRS and CDR2 YFSETQ. The CDR3 protein is CASRQTSGDYNEQFF.

The chain's CDR3 is CASSPSWPEQYF. The rearrangement uses TRBV28 and TRBJ2-7. This CDR3 contains 12 residues. Per the germline V gene, CDR1 is MDHEN and CDR2 is SYDVKM.

The chain uses TRBV10-3 and TRBJ2-7; the TCRdb call, TRBD1, lacks DNA for checking. The germline gives CDR1 ENHRY, CDR2 SYGVKD. This CDR3 has 12 amino acids. This chain's CDR3 is CATQASSYEQYF.

J is TRBJ2-6 and V is TRBV23-1; TCRdb's D gene call, TRBD1, goes unchecked for lack of DNA. TRBV23-1 is annotated as an ORF whose role is uncertain. The CDR3 has 17 amino acids. The CDR3 loop reads CASSQFRRGNGANVLTF.

The rearrangement uses TRBV28 and TRBJ2-6; as DNA is missing, the TRBD1 call by TCRdb cannot be tested. The CDR3 consists of 18 residues. Germline V gene lookup returns CDR1 MDHEN and CDR2 SYDVKM. The CDR3 sequence: CASRISGTDPSGANVLTF.

The chain uses TRBV27 and TRBJ2-3; TCRdb indicates TRBD2, and absent DNA this call remains unverified. Germline assignment: CDR1 MNHEY and CDR2 SMNVEV (reference sequence). CDR3 length: 17 residues. The CDR3 region is CASSWTSGAPGTDTQYF.

The chain combines TRBV5-1 with TRBJ2-7. CDR1 SGHRS and CDR2 YFSETQ come from the germline V gene. The CDR3 runs to 14 residues. This CDR3 reads CASSLLATSYEQYF.

The V gene is TRBV28, the J gene TRBJ2-7; absent DNA, TCRdb's TRBD2 call cannot be checked. The CDR3 consists of 15 residues. The germline CDR1 and CDR2 sequences are MDHEN and SYDVKM. CDR3 amino acids: CASLTLAGGYNEQYF.

The chain employs TRBV7-2 and TRBJ1-5; TCRdb picks TRBD1, but there is no DNA to check that call. The CDR3 runs to 16 residues. Germline values: CDR1 SGHTA, CDR2 FQGNSA. CDR3 amino acids: CASSSQGANGGQPQLF.